A single sample is the source of the 7 T cell receptor beta chains below, sequenced in a study of shared clonotypes between healthy human individuals. Assay used: immunoSEQ multiplex PCR; TCRdb lists only in-frame clones, some missing. The sample holds 740,000 or so clones, 73% seen once. The source material was memory CD4+ T cells sorted from blood. Documented subset: CD45RA-negative fraction. These receptors originate from a woman in her 30s in good health.

The genes are TRBV9 and TRBJ1-1; D is possibly TRBD1 (6 bases). The CDR3 contains 15 residues. The V gene's germline CDR1 is SGDLS and CDR2 YYNGEE. V gave up 4 bases and J gave up 5 bases, with 18 bases separating them. The chain's CDR3 is CASSLSPGGVTEAFF. CDR3 nucleotide sequence: TGTGCCAGCAGCCTTAGCCCCGGGGGCGTGACTGAAGCTTTCTTT.

This chain joins TRBV5-1 and TRBJ2-7; 9 bases are shared with TRBD2. Germline CDR1 SGHRS, CDR2 YFSETQ. The CDR3 runs 13 residues. The V segment lost 4 bases and the J segment 4 bases; nucleotides outside the gene matches: 3. DNA for the CDR3: TGCGCCAGCAGCGTCGGACTAGCGTACGAGCAGTACTTC. Translation: CASSVGLAYEQYF.

This sequence joins TRBV28 and TRBJ2-7, with a tentative D call TRBD1 (5 bases). The CDR3 sequence is 14 residues long. Per germline, CDR1 MDHEN and CDR2 SYDVKM. The V and J ends lost 7 bases and 2 bases respectively, with 15 bases between them. CDR3 loop: CASTTAFTTYEQYF. The CDR3 DNA follows: TGTGCCAGCACGACAGCCTTTACTACCTACGAGCAGTACTTC. The full variable domain, its missing parts supplied by reference TRBV28 and TRBJ2-7, is DVKVTQSSRYLVKRTGEKVFLECVQDMDHENMFWYRQDPGLGLRLIYFSYDVKMKEKGDIPEGYSVSREKKERFSLILESASTNQTSMYLCASTTAFTTYEQYFGPGTRLTVT.

This chain connects TRBV4-1 to TRBJ2-1; TRBD2 might be the D (5 bases). The CDR3 sequence is 19 residues long. Germline CDR1 and CDR2: MGHRA and YSYEKL. V shed 5 bases and J shed 0 bases, with 23 bases lying between them. The DNA for the CDR3 is TGCGCCAGCAGCAAGGGCGCGGGCATTGGAGAAAGCTCCTACAATGAGCAGTTCTTC. Translating gives CASSKGAGIGESSYNEQFF.

Note on this clone: At one end, the junction sequence differs from germline, possibly due to a read error. V and J are TRBV6-1 and TRBJ1-5, with D maybe TRBD1 (5 bases). In germline, CDR1 is MNHNS, CDR2 SASEGT. CDR3 length: 15 amino acids. The chain's CDR3 is CASSPTTEINQPQHF. DNA for the CDR3: TGTGCCAGCAGTCCCACGACAGAGATAAATCAGCCTCAGCATTTT.

The rearrangement links TRBV29-1 to TRBJ1-3; 7 nucleotides line up with TRBD1. V lost 1 base and J lost 4; bases outside the gene matches: 4. The CDR3 sequence is 14 residues long. Germline assignment: CDR1 SQVTM and CDR2 ANQGSEA. CDR3: CSVEGRGQGNTIYF. For the CDR3, the DNA is TGCAGCGTTGAAGGGAGGGGGCAAGGAAACACCATATATTTT.

This chain uses TRBV6-1 with TRBJ1-2; tentatively, D is TRBD1 (6 bases). CDR1 is MNHNS, CDR2 SASEGT, per germline. With 6 bases removed from V and 8 bases from J, the gap between germline ends came to 16 bases. The CDR3 extends over 13 amino acids. CDR3 DNA sequence: TGTGCCAGCAGAACACAGGGAGTAACGGGCTACACCTTC. Its translation is CASRTQGVTGYTF.